The 18 T cell receptor beta chains listed next were all sequenced from one sample in a study of T cell repertoires in cytomegalovirus infection. MiXCR, run by TCRdb on the reads, gives a single entry per CDR3 protein. The table lists a few hundred thousand distinct CDR3 sequences, 15% to 20% of them singletons. The sample taken for sequencing was PBMCs. These receptors came from a human donor in good health (CMV status not recorded). Some clones in this sample may be carry-over from other donors' samples.

The chain couples TRBV6-2 or TRBV6-3 to TRBJ1-5; D possibly corresponds to TRBD1 (6 bases). Germline CDR1 and CDR2: MNHEY and SVGEGT. The CDR3 covers 14 residues. The germline V and J ends were trimmed by 0 bases and 5 bases, with 8 bases remaining between them. The CDR3 DNA is TGTGCCAGCAGTTACTCGGACAGTTATCAGCCCCAGCATTTT. This gives the protein CASSYSDSYQPQHF.

This clonotype was recorded many times. J is TRBJ1-2 and V is TRBV12-3 or TRBV12-4, with D uncertain. The CDR3 spans 12 residues. Trimming removed 3 bases from V and 8 bases from J, with 10 bases in between. CDR3 coding DNA: TGTGCCAGCAGTTTTAATGTCGGGGGCTACACCTTC. Encoded protein: CASSFNVGGYTF.

This clonotype came up a few times. The V call is TRBV27, the J call TRBJ2-5; D is tentatively TRBD1 or TRBD2 (5 bases each). The germline V gene encodes CDR1 MNHEY and CDR2 SMNVEV (reference sequence). Trimming cost V 6 bases and J 3 bases, with 17 bases left between them. This CDR3 region has 15 residues. CDR3 coding DNA: TGTGCCAGCAGGCCTGTGGGACGGCTAAAAGAGACCCAGTACTTC. Protein sequence: CASRPVGRLKETQYF.

The chain carries TRBV20-1 and TRBJ1-1; D remains ambiguous. The CDR3 length is 13 residues. CDR1 is DFQATT, CDR2 SNEGSKA, per germline (reference sequence). The ends were cut back, 0 bases at V and 7 bases at J, with 12 bases in the middle. As DNA, the CDR3 is TGCAGTGCTAGAGACCCGCTTCTTTTTGAAGCTTTCTTT. Translation gives CSARDPLLFEAFF.

The J gene is TRBJ1-5, the V gene TRBV28; 7 bases align to TRBD1. The CDR3 extends over 15 amino acids. After removal of 6 bases from V and 0 bases from J, the junction contained 5 bases not matched to a gene. Germline-derived CDR1 and CDR2 are MDHEN and SYDVKM. CDR3 loop: CASRGDRASNQPQHF. CDR3 sequence (DNA): TGTGCCAGCAGGGGGGACAGAGCTAGCAATCAGCCCCAGCATTTT.

This clonotype was detected only a few times. The chain is built from TRBV7-9 and TRBJ1-3, with a tentative D call TRBD1 (6 bases). V dropped 1 base and J dropped 4 bases, with 17 bases sitting between them. The CDR3 is 17 residues long. Germline CDR1 SEHNR, CDR2 FQNEAQ (reference sequence). CDR3 protein: CASSLEDSSLGGNTIYF. CDR3 DNA sequence: TGTGCCAGCAGCTTAGAGGACAGCTCCCTAGGAGGAAACACCATATATTTT.

This clonotype was observed at least ten times. The rearrangement uses TRBV12-3 or TRBV12-4 and TRBJ1-1; D unresolved. V lost 6 bases and J lost 4, with 9 bases in between. CDR3 size: 12 residues. DNA for the CDR3: TGTGCCAGCAGAACCAGGATCACTGAAGCTTTCTTT. This codes for CASRTRITEAFF.

This clonotype showed up just a few times. The chain is built from TRBV12-3 or TRBV12-4 and TRBJ1-3, with 9 bases that match TRBD1. This CDR3 region has 15 residues. The trim removed 6 bases at V and 4 bases at J, leaving 7 bases unmatched. Written as DNA, the CDR3 is TGTGCCAGCAGCCGGGACAGGGTAGGAGGAAACACCATATATTTT. It codes for CASSRDRVGGNTIYF.

The CDR3 DNA reads as TGTGCCAGCAGCGTAAACAGGGTCGCGCCCCAGCATTTT. As protein: CASSVNRVAPQHF. V and J are TRBV7-9 and TRBJ1-5, with D perhaps TRBD1 (6 bases). CDR1 SEHNR and CDR2 FQNEAQ come from the germline V gene (reference sequence). This CDR3 has 13 residues. V lost 5 bases and J lost 9, with 14 bases in between.

This clonotype appeared many times. J is TRBJ2-7 and V is TRBV7-2; 10 positions match TRBD1. Trimming at V came to 5 bases and at J to 0 bases, leaving 13 bases not matched to a gene. In germline, CDR1 is SGHTA, CDR2 FQGNSA. The CDR3 consists of 18 residues. DNA of the CDR3: TGTGCCAGCAGCAACCGACCCCCGGGACAGGGGACCTCCTACGAGCAGTACTTC. Translating gives CASSNRPPGQGTSYEQYF. Supplemented by reference TRBV7-2 and TRBJ2-7, the full variable domain reads GAGVSQSPSNKVTEKGKDVELRCDPISGHTALYWYRQSLGQGLEFLIYFQGNSAPDKSGLPSDRFSAERTGGSVSTLTIQRTQQEDSAVYLCASSNRPPGQGTSYEQYFGPGTRLTVT.

This clonotype was seen at least ten times. The chain couples TRBV28 to TRBJ1-5; D possibly corresponds to TRBD1 (6 bases). From germline, CDR1 is MDHEN and CDR2 SYDVKM. This CDR3 has 16 residues. The ends were cut back, 4 bases at V and 7 bases at J, with 20 bases in the middle. This CDR3 is CASSSSQGNPGQPQHF. CDR3 bases: TGTGCCAGCAGTTCCTCTCAGGGGAACCCTGGACAGCCCCAGCATTTT.

This sequence joins TRBV4-1 and TRBJ1-5, with unresolved D. Germline V gene sequence: CDR1 MGHRA, CDR2 YSYEKL. There are 16 residues in the CDR3. V was cut by 4 bases and J by 3 bases, with 16 bases left in between. The CDR3 DNA follows: TGCGCCAGCAGCCGAACTCTGATGGGTCCCAATCAGCCCCAGCATTTT. Its protein product is CASSRTLMGPNQPQHF.

This clonotype was found many times. The gene calls are TRBV12-3 or TRBV12-4 and TRBJ1-3, with 9 positions matching TRBD1. The ends lost 6 bases at V and 4 bases at J; junction bases unmatched: 4. The CDR3 consists of 14 residues. CDR3 sequence reads: CASSYRGRGNTIYF. DNA for the CDR3: TGTGCCAGCAGCTACAGGGGGCGAGGAAACACCATATATTTT.

At least ten counts were recorded for this clonotype. The CDR3 reads CASSLGGVGNEKLFF. CDR3 coding DNA: TGTGCCAGCAGCTTGGGGGGTGTAGGGAATGAAAAACTGTTTTTT. This chain connects TRBV5-4 to TRBJ1-4; D is unresolved. V was shortened by 0 bases and J by 5 bases, with 11 bases between the two germline ends. Germline CDR1 SGHNT, CDR2 YYREEE (reference sequence). This CDR3 spans 15 amino acids. The complete variable domain, with remaining parts taken from reference TRBV5-4 and TRBJ1-4, reads ETGVTQSPTHLIKTRGQQVTLRCSSQSGHNTVSWYQQALGQGPQFIFQYYREEENGRGNFPPRFSGLQFPNYSSELNVNALELDDSALYLCASSLGGVGNEKLFFGSGTQLSVL.

This clonotype was seen a handful of times. The genes are TRBV12-3 or TRBV12-4 and TRBJ1-5, with 10 positions matching TRBD1. This CDR3 contains 16 residues. Trimming removed 4 bases from V and 4 bases from J; junction bases left unmatched: 7. CDR3 coding DNA: TGTGCCAGCAGTTACACCCGGGACAGGGGAAATCAGCCCCAGCATTTT. Translated: CASSYTRDRGNQPQHF.

This clonotype has at least ten counts. The V gene is TRBV7-6, the J gene TRBJ2-7; 10 bases are shared with TRBD1. V was clipped by 5 bases and J by 5 bases; unmatched bases: 6. There are 14 residues in the CDR3. Germline V CDR1 and CDR2: SGHVS, FNYEAQ. CDR3 in DNA: TGTGCCAGCAGCCCCGGGACAGGGGTTGACGAGCAGTACTTC. It encodes CASSPGTGVDEQYF.

The CDR3 coding sequence is TGTGCCAGCAGTTTACCAGGTCAACCCCAGCATTTT. Its translation: CASSLPGQPQHF. This rearrangement joins TRBV28 to TRBJ1-5; no definite D call. Deletions cut 2 bases from V and 10 bases from J, with 9 bases between. CDR3 length: 12 amino acids. The germline V gene has CDR1 MDHEN and CDR2 SYDVKM.

The chain links TRBV20-1 to TRBJ1-1, with 8 bases that match TRBD1. CDR3 size: 12 residues. Trimming removed 3 bases from V and 4 bases from J; junction bases left unmatched: 1. Germline CDR1 is DFQATT and CDR2 is SNEGSKA (reference sequence). CDR3 nucleotides: TGCAGTGCTAGTACAGGGGGCACTGAAGCTTTCTTT. Translation gives CSASTGGTEAFF.